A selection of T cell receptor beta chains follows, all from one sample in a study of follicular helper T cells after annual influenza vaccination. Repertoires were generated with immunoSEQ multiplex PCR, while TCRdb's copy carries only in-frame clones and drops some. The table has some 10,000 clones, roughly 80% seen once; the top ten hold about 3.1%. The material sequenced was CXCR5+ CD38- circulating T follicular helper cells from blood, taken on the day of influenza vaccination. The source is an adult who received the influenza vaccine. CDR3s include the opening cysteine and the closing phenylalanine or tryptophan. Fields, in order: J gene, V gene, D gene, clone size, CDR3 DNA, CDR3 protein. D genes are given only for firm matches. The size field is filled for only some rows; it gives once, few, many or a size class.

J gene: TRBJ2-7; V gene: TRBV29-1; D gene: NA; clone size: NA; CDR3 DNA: TGCAGCGGGGCGGGGAGAACCTACGAGCAGTACTTC; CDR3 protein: CSGAGRTYEQYF
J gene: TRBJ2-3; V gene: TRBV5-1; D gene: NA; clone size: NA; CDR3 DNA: TGCGCCAGCAGCTTGGGGACCCCCGGGGAAAAAGATACGCAGTATTTT; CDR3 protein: CASSLGTPGEKDTQYF
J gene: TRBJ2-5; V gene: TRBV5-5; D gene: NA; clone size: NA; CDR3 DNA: TGTGCCAGCAGCTTTATGGAGGGAGTCGGAGAGACCCAGTACTTC; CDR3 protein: CASSFMEGVGETQYF
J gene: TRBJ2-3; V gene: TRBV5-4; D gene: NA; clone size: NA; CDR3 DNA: TGTGCCAGCAGCGCATCTAGCACAGATACGCAGTATTTT; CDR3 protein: CASSASSTDTQYF
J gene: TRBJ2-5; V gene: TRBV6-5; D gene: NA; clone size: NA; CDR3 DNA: TGTGCCAGCAAACAGGTGGACCAAGAGACCCAGTACTTC; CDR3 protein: CASKQVDQETQYF
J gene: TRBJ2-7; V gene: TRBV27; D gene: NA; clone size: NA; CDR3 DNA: TGTGCCAGCCGCGCGACATTCGGGGGAGGGCAGTACTTC; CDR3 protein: CASRATFGGGQYF
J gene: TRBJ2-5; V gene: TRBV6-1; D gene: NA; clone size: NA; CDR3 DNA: TGTGCCAGCAGTGACAGTTGGACAAATTCCCAAGAGACCCAGTACTTC; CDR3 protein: CASSDSWTNSQETQYF
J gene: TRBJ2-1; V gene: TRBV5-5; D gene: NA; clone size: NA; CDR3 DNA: TGTGCCAGCAGCTTGGTATCGACAAGCAATGAGCAGTTCTTC; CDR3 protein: CASSLVSTSNEQFF
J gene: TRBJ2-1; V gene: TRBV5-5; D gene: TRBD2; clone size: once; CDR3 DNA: TGTGCCAGCAGCTTAAGGCGGGGGGCAGAAAATGAGCAGTTCTTC; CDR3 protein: CASSLRRGAENEQFF
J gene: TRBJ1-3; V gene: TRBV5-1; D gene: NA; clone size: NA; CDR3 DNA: TGCGCCAGCAGCTTTAAGTCAAGGGCGGATACTGGAAACACCATATATTTT; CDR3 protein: CASSFKSRADTGNTIYF
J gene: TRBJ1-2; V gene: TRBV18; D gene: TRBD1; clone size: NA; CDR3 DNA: TGTGCCAGCTCACCACCGGGACAGCCACTTTATGGCTACACCTTC; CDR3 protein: CASSPPGQPLYGYTF
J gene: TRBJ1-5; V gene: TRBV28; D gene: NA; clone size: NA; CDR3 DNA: TGTGCCAGCAGTCGACAGCCTCAATATAGCAATCAGCCCCAGCATTTT; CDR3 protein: CASSRQPQYSNQPQHF
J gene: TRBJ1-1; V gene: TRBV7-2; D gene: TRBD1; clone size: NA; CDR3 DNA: TGTGCCAGCAGCCTACAGGGGAGGGTCACTGAAGCTTTCTTT; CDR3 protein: CASSLQGRVTEAFF
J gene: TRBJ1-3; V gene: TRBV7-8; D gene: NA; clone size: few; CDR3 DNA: TGTGCCAGCAGCTTGAGTTGGGGCTCTGGAAACACCATATATTTT; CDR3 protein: CASSLSWGSGNTIYF
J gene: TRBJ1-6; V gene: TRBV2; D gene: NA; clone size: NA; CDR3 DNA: TGTGCCAGCAGTTCGAACATGGTACCCAATAATTCACCCCTCCACTTT; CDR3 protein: CASSSNMVPNNSPLHF
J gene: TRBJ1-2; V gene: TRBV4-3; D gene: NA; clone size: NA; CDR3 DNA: TGCGCCAGCAGCCAAGATCTAGGAACAGGGGGCTACACCTTC; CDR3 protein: CASSQDLGTGGYTF
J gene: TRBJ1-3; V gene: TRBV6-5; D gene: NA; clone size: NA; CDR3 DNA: TGTGCCAGCAGTACAGGGAACGGAAACACCATATATTTT; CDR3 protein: CASSTGNGNTIYF
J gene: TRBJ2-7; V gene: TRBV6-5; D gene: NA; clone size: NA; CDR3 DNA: TGTGCCAGCAGACCCCAGGTGGCGGGTTCCTACGAGCAGTACTTC; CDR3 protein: CASRPQVAGSYEQYF
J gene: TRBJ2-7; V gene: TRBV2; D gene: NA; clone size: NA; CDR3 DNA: TGTGCCAGCAGTCAAAGTCGAGTCTACGAGCAGTACTTC; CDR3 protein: CASSQSRVYEQYF
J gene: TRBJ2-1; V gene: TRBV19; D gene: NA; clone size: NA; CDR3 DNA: TGTGCCAGTAGTATTCGGACTGAGTACAATGAGCAGTTCTTC; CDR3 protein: CASSIRTEYNEQFF
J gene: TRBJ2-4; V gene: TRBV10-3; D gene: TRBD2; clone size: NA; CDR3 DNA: TGTGCCATCGCGGGGGGTGGCGGAGGGCTAGCCAAAAACATTCAGTACTTC; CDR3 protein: CAIAGGGGGLAKNIQYF
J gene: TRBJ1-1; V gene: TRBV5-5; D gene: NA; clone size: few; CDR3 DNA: TGTGCCAGCAACCCGGTTGGGAACACTGAAGCTTTCTTT; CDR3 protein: CASNPVGNTEAFF
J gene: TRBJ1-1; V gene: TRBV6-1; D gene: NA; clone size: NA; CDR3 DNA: TGTGCCAGCAAGATCAGGGAGTTCTCCGACACTGAAGCTTTCTTT; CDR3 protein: CASKIREFSDTEAFF
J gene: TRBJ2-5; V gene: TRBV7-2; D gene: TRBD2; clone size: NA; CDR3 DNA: TGTGCCAGCAGCTTAGTCGGGGGGGAGGAGACCCAGTACTTC; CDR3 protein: CASSLVGGEETQYF
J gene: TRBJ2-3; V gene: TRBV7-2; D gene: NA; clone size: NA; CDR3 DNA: TGTGCCAGCAGTATAGACCCCGGTGGTTCAGATACGCAGTATTTT; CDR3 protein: CASSIDPGGSDTQYF
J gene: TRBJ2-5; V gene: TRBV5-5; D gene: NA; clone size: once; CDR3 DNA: TGTGCCAGCAGCCCAGGGTACTTGGGGGAGACCCAGTACTTC; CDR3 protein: CASSPGYLGETQYF
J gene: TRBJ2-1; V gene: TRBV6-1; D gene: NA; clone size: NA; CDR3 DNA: TGTGCCAGCAGTGAATCAAAGATTGATGAGCAGTTCTTC; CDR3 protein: CASSESKIDEQFF